This T cell receptor beta chain was identified during a study of cytomegalovirus exposure and HLA in healthy donors. About the research overall: Falling in the Caucasian-associated ancestry cluster were about 83% of under 500 genotyped donors.

Details on this clone: Its antigen is as yet unknown.

Regarding the study as a whole: The investigators catalogued 150 to 200 TCR beta chains as cytomegalovirus-associated.

A multiplex PCR was run with 60 Vbeta primers and 13 Jbeta primers. Assay: immunoSEQ multiplex PCR; the TCRdb copy retains only in-frame clones and omits some. Here the sample table reports 50,000 to 60,000 clones. The CDR3 spans 15 residues. Trimming cost V 0 bases and J 3 bases; bases outside gene matches: 2. Germline V CDR1 and CDR2: LGHNA, YNFKEQ. The V gene is TRBV4-2, the J gene TRBJ2-7; 10 nucleotides agree with TRBD2. The source of this sequence is a male donor in good health and CMV-seronegative. Sequenced: PBMCs. The CDR3 nucleotides are TGTGCCAGCAGCCAAGATCTAGCGGGAGTCTACGAGCAGTACTTC. This translates into CASSQDLAGVYEQYF.